These T cell receptor beta chains were read from a single sample in a study of radiation and T cells in renal cell carcinoma. Assay: immunoSEQ multiplex PCR; the TCRdb copy retains only in-frame clones and omits some. The sample lists roughly 18,000 clones, 59% occurring once. The input for sequencing was tumor tissue, taken from a patient whose treatment was nephrectomy without radiotherapy. The receptors here all came from a man aged 45-65 years with renal cell carcinoma. Both conserved end residues are part of each CDR3. Fields, in order: V gene, clone size, J gene, CDR3 length, D gene, CDR3 protein, CDR3 DNA. D genes are given only for firm matches. Rows give clone size only sometimes, using once, few, many, or a class for an expanded clone.

TRBV28,few,TRBJ1-2,13,.,CASYQGANYGYTF,TGTGCCAGCTATCAAGGGGCCAACTATGGCTACACCTTC
TRBV9,.,TRBJ2-5,16,TRBD2,CASSQFGGGAEETQYF,TGTGCCAGCAGCCAATTCGGCGGGGGGGCCGAAGAGACCCAGTACTTC
TRBV9,.,TRBJ1-2,14,TRBD1,CASSSTTGAAGYTF,TGTGCCAGCAGCTCAACGACAGGGGCCGCCGGCTACACCTTC
TRBV7-8,.,TRBJ2-5,15,TRBD1,CASSVRQGHQETQYF,TGTGCCAGCAGCGTAAGACAGGGGCACCAAGAGACCCAGTACTTC
TRBV9,.,TRBJ2-6,16,.,CASSATGLSGANVLTF,TGTGCCAGCAGCGCGACAGGCCTCTCTGGGGCCAACGTCCTGACTTTC
TRBV9,.,TRBJ2-1,15,TRBD1,CASSVEGTGIRSQFF,TGTGCCAGCAGCGTAGAGGGGACAGGGATTAGGTCTCAGTTCTTC
TRBV11-1,.,TRBJ2-2,16,.,CASSEARGWATGELFF,TGTGCCAGCAGCGAAGCCCGAGGGTGGGCGACCGGGGAGCTGTTTTTT
TRBV11-2,.,TRBJ1-2,14,TRBD1,CASSSLPQGGGYTF,TGTGCCAGCAGCTCCCTCCCACAGGGGGGTGGCTACACCTTC
TRBV13,.,TRBJ1-3,13,.,CASSSDIGNTIYF,TGTGCCAGCAGCTCGGACATTGGAAACACCATATATTTT
TRBV14,.,TRBJ2-1,16,.,CASSQVRGGHYNEQFF,TGTGCCAGCAGCCAAGTTCGCGGGGGACACTACAATGAGCAGTTCTTC
TRBV19,once,TRBJ1-2,15,TRBD1,CASSPGTGFNYGYTF,TGTGCCAGTAGCCCCGGGACAGGTTTTAACTATGGCTACACCTTC
TRBV5-5,.,TRBJ1-5,13,.,CASSLADFGPQHF,TGTGCCAGCAGCTTGGCAGACTTCGGGCCCCAGCATTTT
TRBV7-7,few,TRBJ2-2,13,.,CASSSLRAGELFF,TGTGCCAGCAGCTCCCTCAGGGCCGGGGAGCTGTTTTTT
TRBV19,.,TRBJ1-1,14,.,CASSIPGASTEAFF,TGTGCCAGTAGTATCCCGGGAGCCAGCACTGAAGCTTTCTTT
TRBV18,.,TRBJ2-1,15,.,CASSPVVSGYNEQFF,TGTGCCAGCTCACCAGTAGTGTCTGGCTACAATGAGCAGTTCTTC
TRBV7-9,.,TRBJ1-2,14,TRBD1,CASSPRDSTYGYTF,TGTGCCAGCAGCCCCCGGGACAGTACCTATGGCTACACCTTC
TRBV2,.,TRBJ2-3,14,TRBD2,CASSPGGDLDTQYF,TGTGCCAGCAGCCCGGGAGGTGACTTGGATACGCAGTATTTT
TRBV11-2,few,TRBJ1-5,12,.,CASSLGNQPQHF,TGTGCCAGCAGCTTGGGGAATCAGCCCCAGCATTTT
TRBV11-2,many,TRBJ1-1,15,TRBD1,CASSLTGMRETEAFF,TGTGCCAGCAGCTTGACAGGGATGAGGGAAACTGAAGCTTTCTTT
TRBV7-3,few,TRBJ2-5,15,.,CASSYSGTLQETQYF,TGTGCCAGCAGCTACTCCGGGACTTTACAAGAGACCCAGTACTTC
TRBV14,.,TRBJ2-7,16,.,CASSKGRRSSSYEQYF,TGTGCCAGCAGCAAAGGGCGTCGCTCCAGCTCCTACGAGCAGTACTTC
TRBV2,.,TRBJ1-5,15,TRBD1,CASSEDRVFNQPQHF,TGTGCCAGCAGTGAGGACAGGGTTTTCAATCAGCCCCAGCATTTT